These 25 T cell receptor beta chains were sequenced from one sample in a study of regulatory T cells in long-lasting Graves disease (dated by TCRdb to about 2021). The receptor library was made with multiplex PCR. Sequencing instrument: Illumina HiSeq 4000. iRepertoire HTBI primers and Arm-PCR amplification of CDR3 regions were used to construct TCR beta libraries. TCRdb ran its own pipeline on the public reads, namely fastp trimming at Q25 and MiXCR clone calling, and kept in-frame beta chains. Here each entry gathers all rows of one CDR3 protein and keeps the most common genes and DNA. The sample has a few hundred thousand distinct CDR3 sequences on record, roughly 21% of them singletons. The ten largest make up around 7% of the sample. Reading the label with the study, this specimen's time point is: persistent/refractory GD, antithyroid drugs over 5 years with positive TRAb. For both TCR sequencing and RNA sequencing, RNA was extracted from PBMCs using TRIzol.

Sequences were derived from peripheral blood mononuclear cells (PBMCs), sampled when the disease was refractory, from a patient treated with antithyroid drugs. These receptors were obtained from a female donor with Graves disease.

This chain uses TRBV7-9 with TRBJ2-4; D is perhaps TRBD1 (5 bases). The CDR3 runs to 12 residues. The V end was cut by 5 bases, the J end by 13 bases, with 15 bases between. Germline V lookup: CDR1 SEHNR, CDR2 FQNEAQ (reference sequence). The CDR3 spells CASSATTAMQYF. CDR3 coding DNA: TGTGCCAGCAGCGCAACGACAGCCATGCAGTACTTC.

The gene calls are TRBV24-1 and TRBJ1-1; 9 bases are shared with TRBD1. There are 13 residues in the CDR3. With V trimmed by 0 bases and J by 11 bases, 3 bases remained unmatched. Germline CDR1 and CDR2: KGHDR and SFDVKD. CDR3 loop: CATSDLHRGQAFF. CDR3 bases: TGTGCCACCAGTGATTTGCACAGGGGGCAGGCTTTCTTT.

This clonotype appeared a few times. This chain links TRBV12-3 or TRBV12-4 with TRBJ1-1; TRBD1 agrees at 8 bases. V lost 6 bases, J lost 3 bases, and 9 bases stayed unmatched. The CDR3 spans 15 residues. The CDR3 reads CASSSGQGGDTEAFF. Written as DNA, the CDR3 is TGTGCCAGCAGCTCCGGACAGGGTGGTGACACTGAAGCTTTCTTT.

The V gene is TRBV30, the J gene TRBJ1-5; the D is unclear. The V end lost 3 bases, the J end lost 4 bases, and 10 bases lay between the germline ends. CDR3 length: 13 residues. Germline V gives CDR1 GTSNPN, CDR2 SVGIG (reference sequence). The CDR3 nucleotides read TGTGCCTGGAGCCAGTACCAGAATCAGCCCCAGCATTTT. This encodes CAWSQYQNQPQHF.

The gene calls are TRBV20-1 and TRBJ1-1; 7 nucleotides match TRBD1. In germline, CDR1 is DFQATT, CDR2 SNEGSKA (reference sequence). The CDR3 has 16 residues. V was clipped by 0 bases and J by 1 base; unmatched bases: 8. CDR3 residues: CSARDFSGTANTEAFF. The CDR3 DNA reads as TGCAGTGCTAGAGATTTTTCTGGGACAGCGAACACTGAAGCTTTCTTT.

This clonotype was counted at least ten times. The chain couples TRBV27 to TRBJ2-6; 12 positions agree with TRBD1. Germline CDR1 MNHEY, CDR2 SMNVEV (reference sequence). V trimming: 3 bases; J trimming: 3 bases; junction bases outside the gene matches: 9. This CDR3 region has 19 residues. The CDR3 DNA follows: TGTGCCAGCAGTTTGCTTCCGGGACAGGGGGCGATTGGGGCCAACGTCCTGACTTTC. The encoded protein is CASSLLPGQGAIGANVLTF. The full variable domain, its missing parts supplied by reference TRBV27 and TRBJ2-6, is EAQVTQNPRYLITVTGKKLTVTCSQNMNHEYMSWYRQDPGLGLRQIYYSMNVEVTDKGDVPEGYKVSRKEKRNFPLILESPSPNQTSLYFCASSLLPGQGAIGANVLTFGAGSRLTVL.

This rearrangement joins TRBV3-1 to TRBJ2-7; possible D gene TRBD1, 5 bases. The CDR3 length is 16 residues. The ends were cut back, 1 base at V and 1 base at J, with 14 bases in the middle. The germline V gene encodes CDR1 LGHDT and CDR2 YNNKEL (reference sequence). In nucleotides, the CDR3 is TGTGCCAGCAGCCAAGCATCTAGACAGTCATCCTACGAGCAGTACTTC. As protein: CASSQASRQSSYEQYF.

The V gene is TRBV6-2 or TRBV6-3, the J gene TRBJ1-1; the D is unclear. The germline V and J ends were trimmed by 2 bases and 7 bases, with 5 bases remaining between them. In germline, CDR1 is MNHEY, CDR2 SVGEGT. The CDR3 extends over 11 amino acids. CDR3 amino acids: CASSYVNEAFF. The CDR3 region has the DNA TGTGCCAGCAGTTACGTCAATGAAGCTTTCTTT.

This clonotype was seen many times. V and J are TRBV28 and TRBJ1-6; D gene uncertain. In germline, CDR1 is MDHEN, CDR2 SYDVKM. V was cut by 3 bases and J by 2 bases, with 11 bases left in between. This CDR3 spans 16 amino acids. CDR3 DNA: TGTGCCAGCAGTTTTAAAGGCGCCGCCTATAATTCACCCCTCCACTTT. This translates into CASSFKGAAYNSPLHF.

This clonotype showed up many times. This rearrangement joins TRBV6-5 to TRBJ2-7; 7 nucleotides match TRBD1. The CDR3 has 15 residues. J lost 0 bases, V lost 0 bases, and 2 bases had no gene match. Germline V CDR1 and CDR2: MNHEY, SVGAGI. The CDR3 DNA is TGTGCCAGCAGTTACTCCCGGGACAGCTCCTACGAGCAGTACTTC. Amino acids: CASSYSRDSSYEQYF.

V gene TRBV2 combines with J gene TRBJ2-3, with 7 bases identical to TRBD1. J lost 1 base, V lost 3 bases, and 1 base had no gene match. The length of the CDR3 is 14 residues. Germline values: CDR1 SNHLY, CDR2 FYNNEI. CDR3 in DNA: TGTGCCAGCAGTGAGGGACAGCGCACAGATACGCAGTATTTT. Translated: CASSEGQRTDTQYF.

In its sample, this clonotype was seen a few times. The rearrangement links TRBV7-8 to TRBJ1-5, with D perhaps matching TRBD1 (5 bases). Deletions cut 4 bases from V and 5 bases from J, with 15 bases between. This CDR3 spans 15 amino acids. The germline CDR1 and CDR2 sequences are SGHVS and FQNEAQ. CDR3 bases: TGTGCCAGCAGCTCCGGGACGCGGGGGGATCAGCCCCAGCATTTT. This gives the protein CASSSGTRGDQPQHF.

The chain has TRBV6-1 and TRBJ1-1; no clear D. CDR1 is MNHNS and CDR2 is SASEGT in the germline V gene. The germline V and J ends were trimmed by 9 bases and 3 bases, with 23 bases remaining between them. The CDR3 covers 16 residues. CDR3 protein: CASSRLPPRSDTEAFF. CDR3 coding DNA: TGTGCCAGTTCTAGGCTTCCTCCCCGTTCGGACACTGAAGCTTTCTTT.

The rearrangement links TRBV2 to TRBJ1-1; 7 bases line up with TRBD1. The trim removed 6 bases at V and 6 bases at J, leaving 7 bases unmatched. The length of the CDR3 is 13 residues. Per germline, CDR1 SNHLY and CDR2 FYNNEI. The CDR3 bases are TGTGCCAGCAGAAAGACAGGGAAGCCTGAAGCTTTCTTT. It yields the protein CASRKTGKPEAFF.

This clonotype was observed many times. This sequence joins TRBV28 and TRBJ2-7; 7 nucleotides align to TRBD2. CDR1 is MDHEN and CDR2 is SYDVKM in the germline V gene. The V segment lost 6 bases and the J segment 2 bases; nucleotides outside the gene matches: 7. The CDR3 spans 14 residues. The CDR3, as DNA: TGTGCCAGCAGCGGCAGCGGGACCCCCTACGAGCAGTACTTC. It specifies CASSGSGTPYEQYF.

This rearrangement joins TRBV15 to TRBJ2-7; 11 nucleotides agree with TRBD2. The V gene end was trimmed by 5 bases and the J gene end by 2 bases; junction bases not matched to a gene: 14. Per germline, CDR1 LNHNV and CDR2 YYDKDF (reference sequence). CDR3 length: 18 amino acids. The CDR3 is CATSGPAGLAGDTYEQYF. Written as DNA, the CDR3 is TGTGCCACCAGCGGTCCCGCAGGACTAGCGGGCGACACCTACGAGCAGTACTTC.

This clonotype was observed a few times. This sequence joins TRBV24-1 and TRBJ2-7; no firm D call. In germline, CDR1 is KGHDR, CDR2 SFDVKD. V was clipped by 4 bases and J by 3 bases, with 9 bases between them. CDR3 length equals 13 residues. The CDR3: CATSDPQNYEQYF. The CDR3, as DNA: TGTGCCACCAGTGACCCACAGAACTACGAGCAGTACTTC.

The J gene is TRBJ2-7, the V gene TRBV5-5; possible D gene TRBD1, 5 bases. Per germline, CDR1 SGHKS and CDR2 YYEKEE (reference sequence). The CDR3 covers 15 residues. Trimming stripped 3 bases from V and 6 bases from J, with 19 bases between. CDR3 coding DNA: TGTGCCAGCAGCTACCAACTACCTTGGCAGGGCGAGCAGTACTTC. Translation gives CASSYQLPWQGEQYF.

At least ten counts were recorded for this clonotype. The V call is TRBV2, the J call TRBJ1-5; 7 bases match TRBD1. The germline CDR1 and CDR2 sequences are SNHLY and FYNNEI. The trim removed 6 bases at V and 3 bases at J, leaving 8 bases unmatched. The CDR3 contains 15 residues. The CDR3 bases are TGTGCCAGCAGCTATACTCAGGGGGTCAATCAGCCCCAGCATTTT. Its protein product is CASSYTQGVNQPQHF.

The rearrangement joins TRBV3-1 to TRBJ2-5; 7 positions agree with TRBD2. The CDR3 consists of 13 residues. V gave up 6 bases and J gave up 5 bases; unmatched junction bases: 6. CDR1 and CDR2 from the germline V gene are LGHDT and YNNKEL (reference sequence). CDR3 protein: CASRTVGGETQYF. CDR3 bases: TGTGCCAGCAGAACGGTCGGGGGGGAGACCCAGTACTTC.

The CDR3 nucleotides are TGTGCCAGCAGCTCAAAACTGTCAGGGGCTGGGGCCAACGTCCTGACTTTC. It is translated as CASSSKLSGAGANVLTF. The V and J genes are TRBV7-3 and TRBJ2-6; tentative D call: TRBD1 (6 bases). V lost 4 bases to trimming and J lost 2 bases, with 15 bases between them. This CDR3 is 17 amino acids long. Germline lookup yields CDR1 SGHTA and CDR2 FQGTGA.

There are many counts of this clonotype. This chain joins TRBV24-1 and TRBJ2-7; no reliable D call. Germline assignment: CDR1 KGHDR and CDR2 SFDVKD. This CDR3 comprises 14 residues. V lost 1 base and J 10 bases, leaving 16 bases between the germline ends. The CDR3 DNA follows: TGTGCCACCAGTGATTTCACGGAAGATCAAATACAGTACTTC. The encoded protein is CATSDFTEDQIQYF.

V usage is TRBV7-9 and J usage is TRBJ2-2; 10 bases are a match to TRBD1. This CDR3 has 15 residues. Per the germline V gene, CDR1 is SEHNR and CDR2 is FQNEAQ (reference sequence). V lost 5 bases and J lost 5; bases outside the gene matches: 5. The CDR3 DNA is TGTGCCAGCAGCGTTTCGGGACAGGGGACCGGGGAGCTGTTTTTT. Translation: CASSVSGQGTGELFF.

This clonotype was seen many times. This chain joins TRBV2 and TRBJ1-5; no firm D call. V lost 7 bases and J lost 0, with 10 bases in between. CDR1 is SNHLY and CDR2 is FYNNEI in the germline V gene. The CDR3 runs 14 residues. CDR3 nucleotide sequence: TGTGCCAGCACTTCTGTGGATAGCAATCAGCCCCAGCATTTT. Protein product: CASTSVDSNQPQHF.

The V gene is TRBV5-4, the J gene TRBJ1-2; D is ambiguous. V gave up 2 bases and J gave up 8 bases, with 13 bases separating them. This CDR3 has 13 residues. Germline lookup yields CDR1 SGHNT and CDR2 YYREEE (reference sequence). The CDR3 DNA reads TGTGCCAGCAGCTTTGGAGTGGCGGGAGGCTACACCTTC. As protein: CASSFGVAGGYTF.